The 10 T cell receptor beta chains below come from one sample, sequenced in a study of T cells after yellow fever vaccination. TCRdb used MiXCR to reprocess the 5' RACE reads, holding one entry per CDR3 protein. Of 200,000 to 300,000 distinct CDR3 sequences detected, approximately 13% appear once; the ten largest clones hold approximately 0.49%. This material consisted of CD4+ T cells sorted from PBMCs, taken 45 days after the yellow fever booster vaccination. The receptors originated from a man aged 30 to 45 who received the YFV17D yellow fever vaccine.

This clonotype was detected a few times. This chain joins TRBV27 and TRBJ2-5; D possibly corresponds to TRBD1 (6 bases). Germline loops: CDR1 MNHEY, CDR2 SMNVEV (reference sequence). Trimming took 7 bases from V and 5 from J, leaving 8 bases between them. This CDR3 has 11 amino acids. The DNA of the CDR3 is TGTGCCAGCAAGGGGGATGAGACCCAGTACTTC. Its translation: CASKGDETQYF.

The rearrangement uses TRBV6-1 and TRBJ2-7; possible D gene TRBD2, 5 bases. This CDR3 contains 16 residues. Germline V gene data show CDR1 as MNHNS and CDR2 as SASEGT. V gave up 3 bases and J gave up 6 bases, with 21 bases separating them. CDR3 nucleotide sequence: TGTGCCAGCAGTGAGGTCACGGGGTCGGGGATCGGCGAGCAGTACTTC. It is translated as CASSEVTGSGIGEQYF.

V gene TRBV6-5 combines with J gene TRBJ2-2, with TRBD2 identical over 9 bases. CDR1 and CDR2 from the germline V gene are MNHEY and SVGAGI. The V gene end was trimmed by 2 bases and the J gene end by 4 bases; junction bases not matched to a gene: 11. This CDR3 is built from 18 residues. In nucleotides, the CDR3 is TGTGCCAGCAGTTACGACGGGACTAGCAGGCTGAGCACCGGGGAGCTGTTTTTT. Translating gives CASSYDGTSRLSTGELFF.

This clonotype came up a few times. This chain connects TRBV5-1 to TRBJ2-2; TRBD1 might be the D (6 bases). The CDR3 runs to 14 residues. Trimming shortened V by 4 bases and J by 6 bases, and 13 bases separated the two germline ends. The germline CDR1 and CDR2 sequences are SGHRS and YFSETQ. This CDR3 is CASSQQGTPGELFF. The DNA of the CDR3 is TGCGCCAGCAGCCAACAGGGCACCCCCGGGGAGCTGTTTTTT. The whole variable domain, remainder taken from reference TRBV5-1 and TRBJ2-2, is KAGVTQTPRYLIKTRGQQVTLSCSPISGHRSVSWYQQTPGQGLQFLFEYFSETQRNKGNFPGRFSGRQFSNSRSEMNVSTLELGDSALYLCASSQQGTPGELFFGEGSRLTVL.

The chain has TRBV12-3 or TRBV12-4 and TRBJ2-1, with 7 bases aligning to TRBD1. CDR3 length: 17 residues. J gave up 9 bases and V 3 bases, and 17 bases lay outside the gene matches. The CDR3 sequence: CASSFNRGTSTQSEQFF. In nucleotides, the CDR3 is TGTGCCAGCAGTTTTAACAGGGGTACGTCCACACAAAGTGAGCAGTTCTTC.

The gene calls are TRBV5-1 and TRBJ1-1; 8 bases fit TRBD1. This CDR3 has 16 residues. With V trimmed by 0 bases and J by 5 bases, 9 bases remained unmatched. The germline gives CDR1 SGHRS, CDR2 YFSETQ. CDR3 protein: CASSLGDRSVLTEAFF. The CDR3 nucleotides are TGCGCCAGCAGCTTGGGGGACAGGTCCGTCTTAACTGAAGCTTTCTTT. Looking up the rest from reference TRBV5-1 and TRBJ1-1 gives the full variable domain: KAGVTQTPRYLIKTRGQQVTLSCSPISGHRSVSWYQQTPGQGLQFLFEYFSETQRNKGNFPGRFSGRQFSNSRSEMNVSTLELGDSALYLCASSLGDRSVLTEAFFGQGTRLTVV.

The CDR3 sequence: CASSLSGGASIYGYTF. CDR3 bases: TGCGCCAGCAGCTTGTCAGGGGGCGCGAGTATCTATGGCTACACCTTC. The rearrangement uses TRBV5-1 and TRBJ1-2, with 8 bases matching TRBD1. The CDR3 has 16 residues. Germline CDR1 SGHRS, CDR2 YFSETQ. With 1 base clipped from V and 4 bases from J, the junction kept 9 bases outside the gene matches.

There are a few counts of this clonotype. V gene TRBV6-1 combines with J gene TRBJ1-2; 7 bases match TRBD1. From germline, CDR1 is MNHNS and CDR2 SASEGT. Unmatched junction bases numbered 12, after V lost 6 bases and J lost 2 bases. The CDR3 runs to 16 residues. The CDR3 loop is CASSLTGPGGNYGYTF. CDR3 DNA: TGTGCCAGCAGCCTAACCGGGCCAGGGGGGAACTATGGCTACACCTTC.

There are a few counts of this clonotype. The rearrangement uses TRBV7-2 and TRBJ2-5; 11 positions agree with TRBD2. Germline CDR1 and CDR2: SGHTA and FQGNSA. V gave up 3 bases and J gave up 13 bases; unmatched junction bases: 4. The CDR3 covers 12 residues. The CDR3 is CASSLGLAERYF. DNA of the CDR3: TGTGCCAGCAGCTTGGGACTAGCGGAGCGGTACTTC.

The CDR3 DNA reads as TGTGCCAGTAGTAACCTCTTTAGCTCTGGGGCCAACGTCCTGACTTTC. Amino acids: CASSNLFSSGANVLTF. This chain links TRBV19 with TRBJ2-6; D uncertain. V dropped 4 bases and J dropped 0 bases, with 10 bases sitting between them. The CDR3 runs 16 residues. CDR1 LNHDA and CDR2 SQIVND come from the germline V gene (reference sequence).